This T cell receptor beta chain was sequenced during a study of T cell repertoires in cytomegalovirus infection. Study details: Use of recently identified HLA-C-restricted and well-studied HLA-B-restricted CMV epitopes was part of the study. From public TCR beta signatures came an indication of both CMV infection and matching HLA type.

A remark on this clonotype: Antigen: not known.

Study-wide points: People with CMV and the relevant HLA were identified by cumulative public TCR beta family frequency. Dominating the ex vivo response were TCR beta clonotypes that were CMV-specific and HLA-C-restricted.

TCRdb recomputed calls from the reads with MiXCR, one row per CDR3 protein. The data show around 500,000 distinct CDR3 sequences, 42% seen once. The source is a human donor in good health (CMV status not recorded). Some clones in this sample may be carry-over from other donors' samples. Sequencing was performed on cultured PBMCs, taken from culture after CMV antigen stimulation.

The CDR3: CASSPGGGTIYF. CDR3 DNA sequence: TGTGCCAGCAGTCCCGGCGGTGGCACCATATATTTT. The chain joins TRBV28 to TRBJ1-3, with D uncertain. Per germline, CDR1 MDHEN and CDR2 SYDVKM. This CDR3 is built from 12 residues. With 5 bases removed from V and 9 bases from J, the gap between germline ends came to 11 bases.